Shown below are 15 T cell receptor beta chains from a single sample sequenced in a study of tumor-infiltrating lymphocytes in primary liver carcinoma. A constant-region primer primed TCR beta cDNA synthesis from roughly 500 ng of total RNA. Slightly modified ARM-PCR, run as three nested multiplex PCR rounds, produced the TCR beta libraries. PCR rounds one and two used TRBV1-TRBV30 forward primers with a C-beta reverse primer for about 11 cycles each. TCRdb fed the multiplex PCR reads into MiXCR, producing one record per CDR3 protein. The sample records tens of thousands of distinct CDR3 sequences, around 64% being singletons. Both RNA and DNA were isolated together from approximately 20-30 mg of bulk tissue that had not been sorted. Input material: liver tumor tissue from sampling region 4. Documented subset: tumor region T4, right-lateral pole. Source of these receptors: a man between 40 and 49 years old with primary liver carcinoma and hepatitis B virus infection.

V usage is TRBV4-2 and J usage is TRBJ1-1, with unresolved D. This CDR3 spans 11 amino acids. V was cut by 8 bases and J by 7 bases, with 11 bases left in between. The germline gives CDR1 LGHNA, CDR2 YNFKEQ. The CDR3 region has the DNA TGTGCCAGCGGCCCTGGAATTGAAGCTTTCTTT. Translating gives CASGPGIEAFF.

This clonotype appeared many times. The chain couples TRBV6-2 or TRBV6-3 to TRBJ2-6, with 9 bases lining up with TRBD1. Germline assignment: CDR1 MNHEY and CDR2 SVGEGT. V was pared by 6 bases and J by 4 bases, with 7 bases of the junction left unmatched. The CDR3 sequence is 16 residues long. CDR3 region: CASSLGQGTGANVLTF. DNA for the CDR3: TGTGCCAGCAGCCTGGGACAGGGTACCGGGGCCAACGTCCTGACTTTC.

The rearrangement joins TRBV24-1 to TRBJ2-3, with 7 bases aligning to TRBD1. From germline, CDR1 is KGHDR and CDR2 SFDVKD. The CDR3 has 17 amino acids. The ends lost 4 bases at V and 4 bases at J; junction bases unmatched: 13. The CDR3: CATSESLGQAIPDTQYF. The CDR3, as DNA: TGTGCCACCAGTGAATCTTTAGGACAGGCAATTCCAGATACGCAGTATTTT.

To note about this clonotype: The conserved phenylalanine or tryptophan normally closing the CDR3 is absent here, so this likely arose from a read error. This chain's CDR3 is CASTGGRVYTEAFS. In DNA, the CDR3 is TGTGCCAGTACTGGTGGCAGGGTGTACACTGAAGCTTTCTCT. This chain uses TRBV11-2 with TRBJ1-1; the D gene is possibly TRBD1 (5 bases). The CDR3 is 14 amino acids. Trimming took off 9 bases at V and 3 bases at J, with 17 bases between the two ends. Germline CDR1 is SGHAT and CDR2 is FQNNGV.

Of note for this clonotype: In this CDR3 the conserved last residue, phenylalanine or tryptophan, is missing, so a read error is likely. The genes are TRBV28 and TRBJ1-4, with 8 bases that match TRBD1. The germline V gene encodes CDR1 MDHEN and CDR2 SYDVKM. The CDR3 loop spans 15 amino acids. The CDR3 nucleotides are TGTGCCAGCAGTTCTCGGACAGGGAGTAATGGAAAACTGTTTCTT. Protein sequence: CASSSRTGSNGKLFL.

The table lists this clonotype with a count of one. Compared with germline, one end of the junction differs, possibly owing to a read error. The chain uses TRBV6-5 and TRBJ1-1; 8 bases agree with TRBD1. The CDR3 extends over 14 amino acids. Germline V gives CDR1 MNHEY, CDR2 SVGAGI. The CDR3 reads CVSSYQGAYAEAFF. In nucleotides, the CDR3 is TGTGTCAGCAGTTATCAGGGGGCCTACGCTGAAGCTTTCTTC.

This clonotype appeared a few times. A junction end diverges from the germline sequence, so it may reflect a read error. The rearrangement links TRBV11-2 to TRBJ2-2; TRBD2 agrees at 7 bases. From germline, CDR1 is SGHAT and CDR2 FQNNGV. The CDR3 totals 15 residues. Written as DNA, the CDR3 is TGTGCCAGCAACTTTGCGGGATCGAACAGCGGGGAGCTGTTTTTC. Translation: CASNFAGSNSGELFF. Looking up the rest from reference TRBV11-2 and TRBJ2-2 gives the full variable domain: EAGVAQSPRYKIIEKRQSVAFWCNPISGHATLYWYQQILGQGPKLLIQFQNNGVVDDSQLPKDRFSAERLKGVDSTLKIQPAKLEDSAVYLCASNFAGSNSGELFFGEGSRLTVL.

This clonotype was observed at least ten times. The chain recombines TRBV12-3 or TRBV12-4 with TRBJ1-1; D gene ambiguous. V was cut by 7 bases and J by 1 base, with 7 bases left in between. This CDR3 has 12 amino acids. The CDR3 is CASTPGNTEAFF. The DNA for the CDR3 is TGTGCCAGCACCCCAGGGAACACTGAAGCTTTCTTT.

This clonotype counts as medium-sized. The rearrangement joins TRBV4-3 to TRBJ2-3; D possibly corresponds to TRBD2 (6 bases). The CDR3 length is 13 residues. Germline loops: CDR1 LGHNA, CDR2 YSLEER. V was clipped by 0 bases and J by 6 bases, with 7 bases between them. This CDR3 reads CASSQDAGDTQYF. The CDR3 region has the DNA TGCGCCAGCAGCCAAGACGCGGGGGATACGCAGTATTTT.

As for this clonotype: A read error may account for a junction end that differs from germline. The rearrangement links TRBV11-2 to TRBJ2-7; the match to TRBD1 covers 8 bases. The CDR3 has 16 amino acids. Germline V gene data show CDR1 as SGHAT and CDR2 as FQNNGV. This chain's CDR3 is CAISPPRTGYVYEQYF. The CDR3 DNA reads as TGTGCCATCAGCCCCCCCCGGACAGGGTACGTCTACGAGCAGTACTTC.

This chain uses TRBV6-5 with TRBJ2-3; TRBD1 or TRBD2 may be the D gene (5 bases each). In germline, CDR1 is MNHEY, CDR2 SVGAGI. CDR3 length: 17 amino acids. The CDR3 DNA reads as TGTGCAAGCCACGAACAGGACTGGAGGAAGGAGGCAGATACGCAGTATTTT. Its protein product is CASHEQDWRKEADTQYF.

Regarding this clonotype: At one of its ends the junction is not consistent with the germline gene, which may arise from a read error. The CDR3 nucleotides are TGCGCCAGCAGCCAAGGGTCGTCTAGCGGGAGAGAGGCCCAGTACTTC. Protein: CASSQGSSSGREAQYF. V and J are TRBV4-1 and TRBJ2-5, with 10 bases lining up with TRBD2. Germline-derived CDR1 and CDR2 are MGHRA and YSYEKL. CDR3 length equals 16 residues.

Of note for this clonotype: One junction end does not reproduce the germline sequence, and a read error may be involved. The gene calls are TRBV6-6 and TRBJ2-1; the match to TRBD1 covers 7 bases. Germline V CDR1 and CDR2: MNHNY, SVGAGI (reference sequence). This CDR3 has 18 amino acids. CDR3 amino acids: CASSYSHIGTDSYNEQFF. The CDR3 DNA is TGTGCCAGCAGTTACTCCCATATTGGGACAGACTCCTATAATGAGCAGTTCTTC.

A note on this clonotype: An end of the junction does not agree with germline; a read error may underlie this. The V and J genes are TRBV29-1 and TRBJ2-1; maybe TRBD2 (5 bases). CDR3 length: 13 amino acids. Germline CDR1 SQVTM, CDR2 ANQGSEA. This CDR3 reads CSAEPDYYNKQLF. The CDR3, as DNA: TGCAGCGCCGAGCCTGACTATTACAATAAGCAGCTCTTC.

CDR3 region: CASSLDSLAYSRGYTF. CDR3 sequence (DNA): TGTGCCAGCAGCTTAGATTCGCTAGCCTATTCTCGAGGTTACACCTTC. V usage is TRBV11-2 and J usage is TRBJ1-2; no firm D call. The CDR3 has 16 residues. Trimming took 0 bases from V and 11 from J, leaving 22 bases between them. The germline V gene has CDR1 SGHAT and CDR2 FQNNGV.